The 30 T cell receptor beta chains listed next were all sequenced from one sample in a study of T-cell memory formation after mild COVID-19. One entry per CDR3 protein, called by TCRdb with MiXCR from the 5' RACE reads. The table lists about 190,000 distinct CDR3 sequences, roughly 30% of them singletons. The sequenced sample consisted of PBMCs or a T cell subset sorted from them (not recorded which). The source is an adult woman who had mild COVID-19 (a few samples of this study predate the infection). Cell type and time point are not known.

This clonotype appeared a few times. V is TRBV5-1 and J is TRBJ2-5; D unresolved. CDR1 is SGHRS and CDR2 is YFSETQ in the germline V gene. The CDR3 consists of 12 residues. V lost 6 bases, J lost 3 bases, and 9 bases lay in between. The CDR3 loop is CASTVSKETQYF. DNA for the CDR3: TGCGCCAGCACCGTTTCGAAAGAGACCCAGTACTTC.

The rearrangement uses TRBV5-6 and TRBJ2-1, with TRBD2 matching 12 bases. This CDR3 region has 18 residues. V lost 1 base to trimming and J lost 0 bases; unmatched junction nucleotides: 5. From germline, CDR1 is SGHDT and CDR2 YYEEEE. The CDR3 region has the DNA TGTGCCAGCAGCTTGAAGCTAGCGGGGGGGCTCTCCTACAATGAGCAGTTCTTC. This sequence encodes CASSLKLAGGLSYNEQFF.

The rearrangement joins TRBV7-2 to TRBJ2-5; 10 bases agree with TRBD2. This CDR3 is 15 amino acids long. V dropped 2 bases and J dropped 2; count of bases not matched to a gene: 2. Germline-derived CDR1 and CDR2 are SGHTA and FQGNSA. CDR3 region: CASSLTSGIQETQYF. DNA of the CDR3: TGTGCCAGCAGCTTAACTAGCGGGATACAAGAGACCCAGTACTTC.

This clonotype showed up just a few times. V usage is TRBV5-1 and J usage is TRBJ2-1, with TRBD2 matching over 12 bases. V shed 4 bases and J 3 bases; nucleotides not matched to a gene: 8. Germline-derived CDR1 and CDR2 are SGHRS and YFSETQ. The CDR3 totals 17 residues. The CDR3 sequence: CASSPTLTSGGYNEQFF. For the CDR3, the DNA is TGCGCCAGCAGCCCGACCCTGACTAGCGGGGGCTACAATGAGCAGTTCTTC. The whole variable domain, remainder taken from reference TRBV5-1 and TRBJ2-1, is KAGVTQTPRYLIKTRGQQVTLSCSPISGHRSVSWYQQTPGQGLQFLFEYFSETQRNKGNFPGRFSGRQFSNSRSEMNVSTLELGDSALYLCASSPTLTSGGYNEQFFGPGTRLTVL.

The chain carries TRBV6-1 and TRBJ2-2, with D possibly being TRBD1 (6 bases). Trimming removed 7 bases from V and 4 bases from J, with 13 bases in between. Germline loops: CDR1 MNHNS, CDR2 SASEGT. This CDR3 is 14 amino acids long. The CDR3 DNA follows: TGTGCCAGCAAACGACAGGAAGGCACCGGGGAGCTGTTTTTT. Translating it yields CASKRQEGTGELFF.

The chain combines TRBV2 with TRBJ2-7; 8 bases align to TRBD1. The CDR3 covers 13 residues. V was pared by 8 bases and J by 3 bases, with 6 bases of the junction left unmatched. Germline lookup yields CDR1 SNHLY and CDR2 FYNNEI. In DNA, the CDR3 is TGTGCCAGCGCGGGACAGGATCTCTACGAGCAGTACTTC. This encodes CASAGQDLYEQYF.

This clonotype was observed once. The gene calls are TRBV5-6 and TRBJ2-1; perhaps TRBD2 as D (6 bases). Germline CDR1 reads SGHDT; CDR2 reads YYEEEE. The CDR3 length is 15 residues. V lost 3 bases to trimming and J lost 9 bases, with 19 bases between them. The CDR3 DNA is TGTGCCAGCAGCTCAATTTGGATTGGGACTTTTGAGCAGTTCTTC. It specifies CASSSIWIGTFEQFF.

This rearrangement joins TRBV9 to TRBJ2-5; 8 nucleotides line up with TRBD2. CDR3 length equals 14 residues. With V trimmed by 3 bases and J by 4 bases, 5 bases remained unmatched. CDR1 is SGDLS, CDR2 YYNGEE, per germline. The CDR3 loop reads CASSDFSGAETQYF. The CDR3 DNA is TGTGCCAGCAGCGATTTTAGCGGGGCAGAGACCCAGTACTTC.

The rearrangement uses TRBV29-1 and TRBJ2-3; 9 bases agree with TRBD1. The J segment lost 0 bases and the V segment lost 5 bases, leaving 6 bases of the junction unmatched. From germline, CDR1 is SQVTM and CDR2 ANQGSEA. The CDR3 sequence is 15 residues long. The CDR3, as DNA: TGCAGCGTTCGGCCACAGGGGGCCAGCACAGATACGCAGTATTTT. The encoded protein is CSVRPQGASTDTQYF.

This clonotype has only a few counts. The V gene is TRBV3-1, the J gene TRBJ2-6; no firm D call. Germline CDR1 LGHDT, CDR2 YNNKEL (reference sequence). The CDR3 consists of 16 residues. The V end was cut by 0 bases, the J end by 0 bases, with 6 bases between. The CDR3 loop is CASSQDLNSGANVLTF. CDR3 DNA sequence: TGTGCCAGCAGCCAAGATCTTAACTCTGGGGCCAACGTCCTGACTTTC.

The genes are TRBV7-9 and TRBJ2-1; 15 bases are shared with TRBD2. With 5 bases clipped from V and 0 bases from J, the junction kept 5 bases outside the gene matches. The CDR3 spans 18 residues. The V gene's germline CDR1 is SEHNR and CDR2 FQNEAQ (reference sequence). The CDR3 is CASSPGLAGGPSYNEQFF. CDR3 nucleotide sequence: TGTGCCAGCAGCCCCGGACTAGCGGGAGGGCCCTCCTACAATGAGCAGTTCTTC.

The genes are TRBV30 and TRBJ2-1, with TRBD2 matching 14 bases. V lost 2 bases to trimming and J lost 9 bases; unmatched junction nucleotides: 3. The CDR3 runs 14 residues. Germline CDR1 reads GTSNPN; CDR2 reads SVGIG (reference sequence). The DNA of the CDR3 is TGTGCCTGGAGTCCGGGACTAGCGGGAGTTGAGCAGTTCTTC. Protein: CAWSPGLAGVEQFF.

The V gene is TRBV5-6, the J gene TRBJ2-3; D is unresolved. Between the trimmed V and J ends, which lost 2 bases and 7 bases, there was a span of 8 bases. The CDR3 loop spans 12 amino acids. Looked up from germline, CDR1 is SGHDT and CDR2 is YYEEEE. In nucleotides, the CDR3 is TGTGCCAGCAGCTTCCAAACAAATACGCAGTATTTT. Its protein is CASSFQTNTQYF.

This clonotype has only one observation. J is TRBJ2-7 and V is TRBV28; TRBD2 matches 15 bases. CDR3 length: 17 amino acids. With 4 bases clipped from V and 4 bases from J, the junction kept 8 bases outside the gene matches. CDR1 is MDHEN and CDR2 is SYDVKM in the germline V gene. DNA of the CDR3: TGTGCCAGCAGTTCCTTTTGGACTAGCGGGAGGGGTTACGAGCAGTACTTC. This sequence encodes CASSSFWTSGRGYEQYF.

This chain links TRBV5-1 with TRBJ2-1; 9 bases agree with TRBD1. The CDR3 covers 16 residues. The V and J ends lost 0 bases and 8 bases, in that order; junction bases with no gene match: 9. CDR1 is SGHRS and CDR2 is YFSETQ in the germline V gene. Here the CDR3 reads CASSLALPGQGHEQFF. In DNA, the CDR3 is TGCGCCAGCAGCTTGGCCCTACCGGGACAGGGTCATGAGCAGTTCTTC.

The V call is TRBV3-1, the J call TRBJ2-1, with 9 bases lining up with TRBD2. Trimming took 0 bases from V and 5 from J; bases not matched to a gene: 2. The CDR3 has 15 amino acids. Germline V gene sequence: CDR1 LGHDT, CDR2 YNNKEL (reference sequence). CDR3 protein: CASSQELAGNNEQFF. CDR3 nucleotides: TGTGCCAGCAGCCAAGAGCTAGCGGGGAACAATGAGCAGTTCTTC.

The chain uses TRBV4-1 and TRBJ2-3; the match to TRBD2 covers 7 bases. Germline trimming cut 1 base from V and 3 bases from J; bases unmatched to any gene: 13. Germline lookup yields CDR1 MGHRA and CDR2 YSYEKL. This CDR3 is built from 18 residues. In DNA, the CDR3 is TGCGCCAGCAGCCAAGGTAGGGCGGGAGTAAGTGGGACAGATACGCAGTATTTT. As protein: CASSQGRAGVSGTDTQYF.

This chain links TRBV7-8 with TRBJ1-3; D gene uncertain. The CDR3 contains 14 residues. Germline CDR1 is SGHVS and CDR2 is FQNEAQ. With 5 bases removed from V and 5 bases from J, the gap between germline ends came to 13 bases. DNA of the CDR3: TGTGCCAGCAGCCTTACGGGCCAGAGAAACACCATATATTTT. Its translation is CASSLTGQRNTIYF.

The chain carries TRBV5-1 and TRBJ2-1; D could derive from TRBD1 or TRBD2 (5 bases each). Per germline, CDR1 SGHRS and CDR2 YFSETQ. There are 16 residues in the CDR3. V dropped 5 bases and J dropped 2 bases, with 17 bases sitting between them. The CDR3 DNA reads TGCGCCAGCAGAAGCCGGGACGGTCCCACCTACAATGAGCAGTTCTTC. Its translation is CASRSRDGPTYNEQFF. Using reference TRBV5-1 and TRBJ2-1 for the parts outside the CDR3, the full variable domain is KAGVTQTPRYLIKTRGQQVTLSCSPISGHRSVSWYQQTPGQGLQFLFEYFSETQRNKGNFPGRFSGRQFSNSRSEMNVSTLELGDSALYLCASRSRDGPTYNEQFFGPGTRLTVL.

The chain links TRBV21-1 to TRBJ1-1; the DNA was not compared with TRBD1, the D call given in the table. TRBV21-1 constitutes a pseudogene. CDR3 length: 16 amino acids. CDR3 sequence: CASFLGARSGNTEAFF. CDR3 sequence (DNA): TGTGCCAGCTTTCTCGGCGCTCGGTCGGGGAACACTGAAGCTTTCTTT.

The chain links TRBV24-1 to TRBJ1-3; unclear D gene. The CDR3 covers 15 residues. The ends were cut back, 3 bases at V and 4 bases at J, with 12 bases in the middle. The V gene's germline CDR1 is KGHDR and CDR2 SFDVKD. The CDR3 nucleotides are TGTGCCACCAGTGATGCCCAGGCTTCAGGAAACACCATATATTTT. It specifies CATSDAQASGNTIYF.

The rearrangement joins TRBV25-1 to TRBJ1-1, with unresolved D. The CDR3 spans 11 residues. The V end lost 7 bases, the J end lost 4 bases, and 7 bases lay between the germline ends. CDR1 is MGHDK, CDR2 SYGVNS, per germline. The CDR3 protein is CASITATEAFF. In nucleotides, the CDR3 is TGTGCCAGCATCACTGCCACTGAAGCTTTCTTT.

V gene TRBV21-1 combines with J gene TRBJ2-7; the table's D call, TRBD1, was not checked against the DNA. TRBV21-1 is given as a pseudogene. The CDR3 is 16 residues long. DNA for the CDR3: TGTGCCAGCAGCCGCAGACATTCAGGGATTTCCTACGAGCAGTACTTC. Protein: CASSRRHSGISYEQYF.

The sample holds a few counts of this clonotype. V and J are TRBV11-2 and TRBJ2-7, with 9 bases lining up with TRBD2. Trimming removed 4 bases from V and 5 bases from J; junction bases left unmatched: 6. In germline, CDR1 is SGHAT, CDR2 FQNNGV. The CDR3 contains 14 residues. The CDR3 DNA reads as TGTGCCAGCAGCTCCTCTCGGACTAGCGACGAGCAGTACTTC. The encoded protein is CASSSSRTSDEQYF.

This clonotype was found a few times. The chain combines TRBV11-2 with TRBJ2-7; 7 positions agree with TRBD2. CDR1 is SGHAT and CDR2 is FQNNGV in the germline V gene. V shed 0 bases, J shed 2 bases, and the junction held 10 bases outside the gene matches. The CDR3 covers 17 residues. Here the CDR3 DNA reads TGTGCCAGCAGCTTAGAGATGGCCGGGCTAGCGGCCTACGAGCAGTACTTC. It codes for CASSLEMAGLAAYEQYF.

This clonotype was detected once. The chain couples TRBV29-1 to TRBJ2-3, with D perhaps matching TRBD2 (7 bases). The V and J ends lost 3 bases and 8 bases respectively, with 18 bases between them. Germline lookup yields CDR1 SQVTM and CDR2 ANQGSEA. The CDR3 has 14 amino acids. The CDR3 nucleotides are TGCAGCGTTGATGGCGGGGGCCACCTATCTACGCAGTATTTT. It is translated as CSVDGGGHLSTQYF.

The chain joins TRBV7-6 to TRBJ1-5, with D unclear. CDR3 length: 16 amino acids. Germline CDR1 SGHVS, CDR2 FNYEAQ. V lost 5 bases to trimming and J lost 0 bases, with 14 bases between them. For the CDR3, the DNA is TGTGCCAGCAGCCCCCTGGCGGGGTATAGCAATCAGCCCCAGCATTTT. Translation gives CASSPLAGYSNQPQHF.

The chain has TRBV29-1 and TRBJ2-7, with D perhaps matching TRBD1 or TRBD2 (5 bases each). CDR3 length: 13 residues. Per germline, CDR1 SQVTM and CDR2 ANQGSEA. V shed 7 bases and J shed 0 bases, with 13 bases lying between them. CDR3 DNA: TGCAGCGCAGGGACGTCGAGCTCCTACGAGCAGTACTTC. It codes for CSAGTSSSYEQYF.

The chain joins TRBV7-6 to TRBJ2-6; tentative D call: TRBD2 (5 bases). Per the germline V gene, CDR1 is SGHVS and CDR2 is FNYEAQ. The CDR3 runs to 17 residues. V shed 3 bases and J shed 0 bases, with 12 bases lying between them. CDR3 sequence reads: CASSFGLAGSGANVLTF. For the CDR3, the DNA is TGTGCCAGCAGCTTTGGGCTAGCAGGCTCTGGGGCCAACGTCCTGACTTTC.

The CDR3 bases are TGCAGCATCGGACAGGGGGCAGGCTATGGCTACACCTTC. Translation gives CSIGQGAGYGYTF. The chain is built from TRBV29-1 and TRBJ1-2; 11 bases fit TRBD1. Germline lookup yields CDR1 SQVTM and CDR2 ANQGSEA. V dropped 8 bases and J dropped 4; count of bases not matched to a gene: 6. The CDR3 length is 13 residues.